These 29 T cell receptor beta chains were all obtained from the same sample, sequenced in a study of cytomegalovirus exposure and HLA in healthy donors. The PCR had 60 Vbeta and 13 Jbeta primers. Libraries were prepared by immunoSEQ multiplex PCR; TCRdb keeps only in-frame clonotypes and omits some of them. The table includes 150,000 to 200,000 clones, 79% detected once. The source material was PBMCs. All receptors come from a woman aged 30 to 39 in good health and CMV-seropositive.

In DNA form, the CDR3 reads TGCGCCAGCAGCCAAACTAGAGGCAGCTCCTACGAGCAGTACTTC. As protein: CASSQTRGSSYEQYF. This chain links TRBV4-3 with TRBJ2-7, with D tentatively TRBD2 (5 bases). The CDR3 covers 15 residues. Trimming stripped 2 bases from V and 0 bases from J, with 11 bases between. CDR1 and CDR2 from the germline V gene are LGHNA and YSLEER.

V usage is TRBV7-2 and J usage is TRBJ2-7, with 7 bases aligning to TRBD2. Trimming removed 5 bases from V and 4 bases from J; junction bases left unmatched: 11. Germline V gene sequence: CDR1 SGHTA, CDR2 FQGNSA. This CDR3 is 15 amino acids long. The CDR3 loop is CASSLEPAGIYEQYF. The CDR3 DNA is TGTGCCAGCAGCCTAGAGCCAGCGGGGATATACGAGCAGTACTTC.

This chain connects TRBV7-2 to TRBJ2-3, with a possible D match to TRBD2 (6 bases). Trimming removed 4 bases from V and 0 bases from J, with 14 bases in between. There are 16 residues in the CDR3. The germline V gene has CDR1 SGHTA and CDR2 FQGNSA. As DNA, the CDR3 is TGTGCCAGCAGCTACCCTTGGGGGACTAGCACAGATACGCAGTATTTT. As protein: CASSYPWGTSTDTQYF.

This chain connects TRBV7-7 to TRBJ2-1, with 10 nucleotides matching TRBD2. With V trimmed by 1 base and J by 5 bases, 17 bases remained unmatched. CDR1 and CDR2 (germline): SSHAT, FNYEAQ (reference sequence). This CDR3 comprises 20 residues. The CDR3 loop is CASSLDPNAPGLATHNEQFF. CDR3 sequence (DNA): TGTGCCAGCAGCTTAGACCCAAACGCTCCGGGACTAGCGACTCACAATGAGCAGTTCTTC.

This clone was detected a few times. The rearrangement joins TRBV25-1 to TRBJ1-6, with 8 bases lining up with TRBD1. Trimming cost V 7 bases and J 7 bases; bases outside gene matches: 6. The CDR3 has 14 residues. Germline CDR1 is MGHDK and CDR2 is SYGVNS. The CDR3 here is CASTVWDRNSPLHF. CDR3 nucleotide sequence: TGTGCCAGCACTGTCTGGGACAGGAATTCACCCCTCCACTTT.

The chain has TRBV7-6 and TRBJ2-2; D gene unclear. Trimming took off 5 bases at V and 7 bases at J, with 11 bases between the two ends. Germline CDR1 and CDR2: SGHVS and FNYEAQ. CDR3 length: 13 amino acids. Here the CDR3 reads CASSLLPGGELFF. In DNA form, the CDR3 reads TGTGCCAGCAGCCTTCTCCCGGGCGGGGAGCTGTTTTTT. The variable domain in full, completed from reference TRBV7-6 and TRBJ2-2, reads GAGVSQSPRYKVTKRGQDVALRCDPISGHVSLYWYRQALGQGPEFLTYFNYEAQQDKSGLPNDRFSAERPEGSISTLTIQRTEQRDSAMYRCASSLLPGGELFFGEGSRLTVL.

The V and J genes are TRBV7-9 and TRBJ2-1; D is uncertain. In germline, CDR1 is SEHNR, CDR2 FQNEAQ (reference sequence). This CDR3 comprises 11 residues. The germline V and J ends were trimmed by 3 bases and 8 bases, with 5 bases remaining between them. Written as DNA, the CDR3 is TGTGCCAGCAGCTTCTTAGATGAGCAGTTCTTC. Its translation is CASSFLDEQFF.

The chain couples TRBV9 to TRBJ2-3; 9 bases agree with TRBD1. This CDR3 contains 16 residues. V lost 4 bases and J lost 4; bases outside the gene matches: 10. Germline V CDR1 and CDR2: SGDLS, YYNGEE. The CDR3 loop is CASSIPTGGGPDTQYF. CDR3 in DNA: TGTGCCAGCAGCATTCCCACAGGGGGCGGCCCAGATACGCAGTATTTT. Using reference TRBV9 and TRBJ2-3 for the parts outside the CDR3, the full variable domain is DSGVTQTPKHLITATGQRVTLRCSPRSGDLSVYWYQQSLDQGLQFLIQYYNGEERAKGNILERFSAQQFPDLHSELNLSSLELGDSALYFCASSIPTGGGPDTQYFGPGTRLTVL.

Here the CDR3 reads CASSFTGGTGNTIYF. The DNA of the CDR3 is TGTGCCAGCAGCTTTACAGGGGGAACTGGAAACACCATATATTTT. V usage is TRBV5-8 and J usage is TRBJ1-3; 8 bases are a match to TRBD1. The CDR3 sequence is 15 residues long. Germline lookup yields CDR1 SGHTS and CDR2 YDEGEE. V lost 2 bases, J lost 2 bases, and 3 bases stayed unmatched.

The chain recombines TRBV19 with TRBJ2-3; 9 positions match TRBD2. V was clipped by 3 bases and J by 3 bases; unmatched bases: 4. CDR1 is LNHDA and CDR2 is SQIVND in the germline V gene (reference sequence). The CDR3 is 15 amino acids. The CDR3 nucleotides read TGTGCCAGTAGTATCTTAGCGGGAGAAACAGATACGCAGTATTTT. Translated, it gives CASSILAGETDTQYF.

The J gene is TRBJ2-5, the V gene TRBV5-1; 10 bases line up with TRBD2. Germline assignment: CDR1 SGHRS and CDR2 YFSETQ. The CDR3 runs 18 residues. Trimming removed 10 bases from V and 5 bases from J; junction bases left unmatched: 23. CDR3 in amino acids: CAPTSLGPRLAGGETQYF. The CDR3 DNA reads as TGCGCCCCCACCAGCTTGGGCCCTCGACTAGCGGGCGGGGAGACCCAGTACTTC.

The gene calls are TRBV4-1 and TRBJ2-3; weak D call: TRBD1 (5 bases). Germline V gene sequence: CDR1 MGHRA, CDR2 YSYEKL. The CDR3 is 15 amino acids. V was shortened by 0 bases and J by 6 bases, with 13 bases between the two germline ends. DNA of the CDR3: TGCGCCAGCAGCCAAGAGTCCACTGGGGCGGATACGCAGTATTTT. Translating it yields CASSQESTGADTQYF.

The gene calls are TRBV9 and TRBJ2-3; TRBD2 matches at 7 bases. J was trimmed by 2 bases and V by 0 bases; bases with no gene match: 3. Germline loops: CDR1 SGDLS, CDR2 YYNGEE. The CDR3 is 15 residues long. The CDR3 DNA reads TGTGCCAGCAGCGTAGCTAGCGGCAACACAGATACGCAGTATTTT. As protein: CASSVASGNTDTQYF.

This chain connects TRBV6-5 to TRBJ2-1, with D possibly TRBD2 on 5 matching bases. From germline, CDR1 is MNHEY and CDR2 SVGAGI. The CDR3 is 14 amino acids. The V and J ends lost 6 bases and 9 bases respectively, with 18 bases between them. The CDR3 nucleotides are TGTGCCAGCAGCGCCGCCCTAGGGAGCCCTGAGCAGTTCTTC. Translation: CASSAALGSPEQFF.

The J gene is TRBJ1-2, the V gene TRBV4-1; TRBD1 is a possible D gene (5 bases). Germline V gene lookup returns CDR1 MGHRA and CDR2 YSYEKL. V lost 0 bases to trimming and J lost 4 bases, with 12 bases between them. The CDR3 has 15 amino acids. The CDR3 DNA reads TGCGCCAGCAGCCAAGATCTGGGGGGTTTCTATGGCTACACCTTC. The encoded protein is CASSQDLGGFYGYTF.

This clone came up a few times. The chain couples TRBV5-1 to TRBJ2-3; D might be TRBD2 (5 bases). CDR1 and CDR2 from the germline V gene are SGHRS and YFSETQ. The CDR3 runs to 14 residues. V gave up 4 bases and J gave up 2 bases, with 11 bases separating them. The CDR3 DNA reads as TGCGCCAGCAGCATAGCGCGACCCACAGATACGCAGTATTTT. Its protein product is CASSIARPTDTQYF. Together with reference TRBV5-1 and TRBJ2-3, the CDR3 gives the full variable domain: KAGVTQTPRYLIKTRGQQVTLSCSPISGHRSVSWYQQTPGQGLQFLFEYFSETQRNKGNFPGRFSGRQFSNSRSEMNVSTLELGDSALYLCASSIARPTDTQYFGPGTRLTVL.

Here the CDR3 DNA reads TGTGCCAGCAGCTCCCCGGGACTAGCTTTCTACGAGCAGTACTTC. This translates into CASSSPGLAFYEQYF. The chain links TRBV11-3 to TRBJ2-7; 9 bases line up with TRBD2. V shed 4 bases and J 3 bases; nucleotides not matched to a gene: 7. This CDR3 spans 15 amino acids. Germline CDR1 SGHNT, CDR2 YENEEA.

The chain joins TRBV7-2 to TRBJ2-1, with D possibly TRBD2 on 7 matching bases. The germline V gene encodes CDR1 SGHTA and CDR2 FQGNSA. Trimming removed 5 bases from V and 4 bases from J, with 18 bases in between. The CDR3 has 16 amino acids. The CDR3 DNA follows: TGTGCCAGCAGCCAGGGGCTGGAGGGGGGGTACAATGAGCAGTTCTTC. Its translation is CASSQGLEGGYNEQFF.

V and J are TRBV10-3 and TRBJ2-7; the D gene is possibly TRBD2 (5 bases). There are 15 residues in the CDR3. Trimming took 3 bases from V and 2 from J, leaving 14 bases between them. The germline gives CDR1 ENHRY, CDR2 SYGVKD. CDR3 protein: CAISDEGQRPYEQYF. Here the CDR3 DNA reads TGTGCCATCAGTGATGAGGGCCAGAGGCCCTACGAGCAGTACTTC.

Concerning this clone itself: The same CDR3 can be traced to other DNA sequences in this sample. The chain combines TRBV9 with TRBJ2-3, with 9 bases identical to TRBD2. CDR1 and CDR2 (germline): SGDLS, YYNGEE. The CDR3 length is 15 residues. V was clipped by 0 bases and J by 5 bases; unmatched bases: 4. The CDR3 DNA reads TGTGCCAGCAGCGTAGGTGGACTAGCGTTAGATACGCAGTATTTT. Translated: CASSVGGLALDTQYF.

The genes are TRBV4-3 and TRBJ2-3; 9 bases map to TRBD2. CDR1 and CDR2 (germline): LGHNA, YSLEER. The CDR3 has 17 amino acids. V lost 2 bases, J lost 1 base, and 7 bases stayed unmatched. As DNA, the CDR3 is TGCGCCAGCAGCCAATACCTAGCGGGAAGGGGCACAGATACGCAGTATTTT. Translated: CASSQYLAGRGTDTQYF.

This clone was observed a few times. V is TRBV27 and J is TRBJ2-7, with D possibly matching TRBD2 (5 bases). V was trimmed by 6 bases and J by 0 bases, leaving 12 bases between them. The CDR3 covers 14 residues. Germline-derived CDR1 and CDR2 are MNHEY and SMNVEV (reference sequence). In DNA, the CDR3 is TGTGCCAGCAGCCTGACCGGGATCTCCTACGAGCAGTACTTC. It is translated as CASSLTGISYEQYF.

This clone was observed once. V usage is TRBV4-1 and J usage is TRBJ2-3; a weak D match, TRBD2 (5 bases). This CDR3 is 17 amino acids long. V was trimmed by 0 bases and J by 3 bases, leaving 16 bases between them. The germline V gene encodes CDR1 MGHRA and CDR2 YSYEKL. The CDR3, as DNA: TGCGCCAGCAGCCAAGAGGAATCGGGTTCGGGGACAGATACGCAGTATTTT. Its protein product is CASSQEESGSGTDTQYF.

V is TRBV4-2 and J is TRBJ2-2; 7 nucleotides line up with TRBD1. V was pared by 1 base and J by 6 bases, with 5 bases of the junction left unmatched. Looked up from germline, CDR1 is LGHNA and CDR2 is YNFKEQ. The CDR3 covers 15 residues. This chain's CDR3 is CASSQATTGSGELFF. DNA for the CDR3: TGTGCCAGCAGCCAAGCTACGACAGGGTCCGGGGAGCTGTTTTTT.

The chain recombines TRBV12-5 with TRBJ2-5, with TRBD2 as a possible D gene (5 bases). CDR3 length: 18 amino acids. Germline loops: CDR1 LGHNT, CDR2 FRNRAP. V lost 0 bases and J 2 bases, leaving 19 bases between the germline ends. The CDR3 spells CASGLVRQSGFRQETQYF. CDR3 sequence (DNA): TGTGCTAGTGGTTTGGTAAGGCAGAGCGGATTTCGTCAAGAGACCCAGTACTTC.

This clone occurred a few times. The chain links TRBV7-9 to TRBJ1-5; maybe TRBD1 (5 bases). The ends were cut back, 1 base at V and 6 bases at J, with 13 bases in the middle. Germline assignment: CDR1 SEHNR and CDR2 FQNEAQ (reference sequence). CDR3 size: 15 residues. The CDR3 here is CASSLVGGMGQPQHF. CDR3 nucleotide sequence: TGTGCCAGCAGCTTAGTCGGGGGAATGGGTCAGCCCCAGCATTTT.

The V call is TRBV10-2, the J call TRBJ2-5; a weak D match, TRBD2 (6 bases). The CDR3 extends over 16 amino acids. Trimming pared 6 bases from V and 7 bases from J, leaving 24 bases between. Germline values: CDR1 WSHSY, CDR2 SAAADI. The CDR3 region is CASSHLRRRDEGTQYF. The CDR3 bases are TGCGCCAGCAGCCACCTACGGAGGCGGGACGAGGGGACCCAGTACTTC.

In its sample, this clone was seen once. V and J are TRBV6-1 and TRBJ2-2; D gene unclear. The V gene's germline CDR1 is MNHNS and CDR2 SASEGT. The CDR3 is 15 residues long. The germline V and J ends were trimmed by 3 bases and 0 bases, with 8 bases remaining between them. CDR3 protein: CASSDRATNTGELFF. The CDR3 DNA sequence: TGTGCCAGCAGTGATAGAGCAACGAACACCGGGGAGCTGTTTTTT.

The chain has TRBV7-9 and TRBJ2-1, with 10 bases fitting TRBD2. With 6 bases clipped from V and 5 bases from J, the junction kept 13 bases outside the gene matches. In germline, CDR1 is SEHNR, CDR2 FQNEAQ (reference sequence). CDR3 length: 17 residues. DNA for the CDR3: TGTGCCAGCAGTTTTGGAGCGGGAGGGACCCTAAACAATGAGCAGTTCTTC. Its protein is CASSFGAGGTLNNEQFF.